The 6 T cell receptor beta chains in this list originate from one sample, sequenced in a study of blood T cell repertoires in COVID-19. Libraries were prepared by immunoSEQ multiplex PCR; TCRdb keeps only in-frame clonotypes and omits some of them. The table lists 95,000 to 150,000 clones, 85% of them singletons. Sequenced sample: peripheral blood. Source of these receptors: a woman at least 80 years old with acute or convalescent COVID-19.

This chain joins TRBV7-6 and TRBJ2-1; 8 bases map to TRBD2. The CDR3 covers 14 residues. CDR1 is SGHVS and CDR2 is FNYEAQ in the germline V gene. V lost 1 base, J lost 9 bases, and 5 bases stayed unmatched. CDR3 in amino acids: CASSLVAGGFEQFF. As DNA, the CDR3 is TGTGCCAGCAGCTTAGTCGCGGGGGGTTTTGAGCAGTTCTTC.

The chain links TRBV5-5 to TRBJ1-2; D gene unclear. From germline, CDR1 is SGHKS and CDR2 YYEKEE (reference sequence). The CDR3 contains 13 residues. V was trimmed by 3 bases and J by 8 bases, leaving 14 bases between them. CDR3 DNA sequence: TGTGCCAGCAGCTCCCAATTAGTTTCCGGCTACACCTTC. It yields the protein CASSSQLVSGYTF.

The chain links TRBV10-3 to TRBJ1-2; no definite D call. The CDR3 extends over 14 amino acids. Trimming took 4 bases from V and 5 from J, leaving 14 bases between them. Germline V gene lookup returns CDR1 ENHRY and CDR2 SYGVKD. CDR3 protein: CAISGVAEGYGYTF. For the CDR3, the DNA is TGTGCCATCAGTGGGGTGGCAGAGGGTTATGGCTACACCTTC.

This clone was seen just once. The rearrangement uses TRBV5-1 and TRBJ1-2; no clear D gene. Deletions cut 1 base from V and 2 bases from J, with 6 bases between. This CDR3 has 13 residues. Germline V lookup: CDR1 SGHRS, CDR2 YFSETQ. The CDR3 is CASSLSLNYGYTF. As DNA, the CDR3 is TGCGCCAGCAGCTTGTCGTTGAACTATGGCTACACCTTC.

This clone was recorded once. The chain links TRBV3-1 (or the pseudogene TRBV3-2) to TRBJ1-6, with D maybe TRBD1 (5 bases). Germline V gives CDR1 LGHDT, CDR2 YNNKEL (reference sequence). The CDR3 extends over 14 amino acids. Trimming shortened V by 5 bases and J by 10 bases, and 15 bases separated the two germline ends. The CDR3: CASSNGGVGSPLHF. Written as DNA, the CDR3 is TGTGCCAGCAGCAACGGGGGTGTCGGATCACCCCTCCACTTT.

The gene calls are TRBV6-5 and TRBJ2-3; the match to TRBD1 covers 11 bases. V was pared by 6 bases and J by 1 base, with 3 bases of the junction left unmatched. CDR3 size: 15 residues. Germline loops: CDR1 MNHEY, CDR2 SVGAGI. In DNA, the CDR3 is TGTGCCAGCAGCCCGGACAGGGGGCGCACAGATACGCAGTATTTT. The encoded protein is CASSPDRGRTDTQYF.